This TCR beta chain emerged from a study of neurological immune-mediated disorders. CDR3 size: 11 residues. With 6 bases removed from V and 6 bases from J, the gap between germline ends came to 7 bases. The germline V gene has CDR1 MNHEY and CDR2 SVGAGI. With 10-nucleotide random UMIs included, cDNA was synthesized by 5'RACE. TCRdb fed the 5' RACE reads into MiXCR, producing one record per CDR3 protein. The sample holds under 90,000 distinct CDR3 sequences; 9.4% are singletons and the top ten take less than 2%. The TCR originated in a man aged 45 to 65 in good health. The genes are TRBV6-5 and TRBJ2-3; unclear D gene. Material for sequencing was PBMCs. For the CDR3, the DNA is TGTGCCAGCAGGCTCCGTGATACGCAGTATTTT. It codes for CASRLRDTQYF.